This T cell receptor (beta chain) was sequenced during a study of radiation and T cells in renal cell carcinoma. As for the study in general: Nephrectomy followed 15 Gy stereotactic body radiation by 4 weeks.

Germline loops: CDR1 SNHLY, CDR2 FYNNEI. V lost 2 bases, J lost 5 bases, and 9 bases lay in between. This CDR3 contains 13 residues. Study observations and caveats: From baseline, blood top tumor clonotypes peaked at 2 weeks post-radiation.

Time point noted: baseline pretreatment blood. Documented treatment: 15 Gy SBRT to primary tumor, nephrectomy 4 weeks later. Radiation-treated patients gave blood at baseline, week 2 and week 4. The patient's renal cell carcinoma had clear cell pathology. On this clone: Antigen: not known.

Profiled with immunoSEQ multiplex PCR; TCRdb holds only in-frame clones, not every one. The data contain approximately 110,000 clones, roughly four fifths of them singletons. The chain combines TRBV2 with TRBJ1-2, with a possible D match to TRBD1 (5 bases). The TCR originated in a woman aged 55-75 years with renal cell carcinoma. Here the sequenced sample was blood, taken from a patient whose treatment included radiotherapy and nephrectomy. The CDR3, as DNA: TGTGCCAGCAGTGAATTGGGGGGTTATGGCTACACCTTC. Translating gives CASSELGGYGYTF.